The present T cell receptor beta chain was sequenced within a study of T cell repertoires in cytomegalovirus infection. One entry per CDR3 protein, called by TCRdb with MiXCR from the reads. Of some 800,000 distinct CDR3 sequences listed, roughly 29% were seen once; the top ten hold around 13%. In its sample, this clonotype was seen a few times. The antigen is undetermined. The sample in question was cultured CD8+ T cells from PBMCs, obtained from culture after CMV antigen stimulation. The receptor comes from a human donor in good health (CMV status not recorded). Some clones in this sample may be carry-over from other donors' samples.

The CDR3 DNA reads TGTGCCAGCAGCCCCGACAGGGGTTTGATTAATGAGCAGTTCTTC. Its translation: CASSPDRGLINEQFF. The gene calls are TRBV7-9 and TRBJ2-1; 8 bases agree with TRBD1. The ends lost 5 bases at V and 7 bases at J; junction bases unmatched: 10. The CDR3 has 15 amino acids. CDR1 and CDR2 (germline): SEHNR, FQNEAQ (reference sequence).